The next 15 T cell receptor beta chains were all read from a single sample in a study of blood T cell repertoires in COVID-19. Using immunoSEQ multiplex PCR, the repertoire was profiled, and TCRdb retains in-frame clones only, with some absent. Among about 200,000 clones listed, about 83% were seen once. Material: peripheral blood. The origin of the receptors is a woman aged 45-65 years with acute or convalescent COVID-19.

V usage is TRBV5-1 and J usage is TRBJ2-3, with 7 bases identical to TRBD1. The germline gives CDR1 SGHRS, CDR2 YFSETQ. J was trimmed by 8 bases and V by 4 bases; bases with no gene match: 10. The CDR3 covers 14 residues. The CDR3 here is CASSPGQVQGTQYF. The CDR3 nucleotides are TGCGCCAGCAGCCCCGGACAGGTGCAAGGTACGCAGTATTTT.

CDR3 DNA: TGTGCCAGTACCGAAACCGCGACCCGACAGGGGGCATGGAATACGCAGTATTTT. It yields the protein CASTETATRQGAWNTQYF. The rearrangement links TRBV28 to TRBJ2-3; 10 bases match TRBD1. This CDR3 is 18 amino acids long. Germline CDR1 is MDHEN and CDR2 is SYDVKM. Trimming took 9 bases from V and 7 from J; bases not matched to a gene: 22. The full variable domain, with the rest looked up from reference TRBV28 and TRBJ2-3, is DVKVTQSSRYLVKRTGEKVFLECVQDMDHENMFWYRQDPGLGLRLIYFSYDVKMKEKGDIPEGYSVSREKKERFSLILESASTNQTSMYLCASTETATRQGAWNTQYFGPGTRLTVL.

The chain links TRBV5-1 to TRBJ2-2; 11 bases are shared with TRBD2. J gave up 4 bases and V 5 bases, and 4 bases lay outside the gene matches. Germline V gene data show CDR1 as SGHRS and CDR2 as YFSETQ. The CDR3 is made up of 15 amino acids. CDR3 protein: CASREGLAATGELFF. The DNA for the CDR3 is TGCGCCAGCAGAGAGGGACTAGCGGCCACCGGGGAGCTGTTTTTT.

The chain links TRBV19 to TRBJ2-3, with D perhaps TRBD2 (6 bases). Germline CDR1 and CDR2: LNHDA and SQIVND (reference sequence). Trimming took off 5 bases at V and 1 base at J, with 16 bases between the two ends. The CDR3 length is 16 residues. The CDR3 DNA reads as TGTGCCAGTAGTTCAAGACCGGGAGTACGCACAGATACGCAGTATTTT. Translating it yields CASSSRPGVRTDTQYF.

The chain joins TRBV30 to TRBJ2-5; D ambiguous. CDR1 and CDR2 (germline): GTSNPN, SVGIG (reference sequence). Between the trimmed V and J ends, which lost 5 bases and 0 bases, there was a span of 13 bases. The CDR3 sequence is 14 residues long. The CDR3 sequence is CAWSGRRYQETQYF. CDR3 nucleotide sequence: TGTGCCTGGTCGGGTAGAAGGTACCAAGAGACCCAGTACTTC.

The chain combines TRBV10-3 with TRBJ1-4, with 7 bases matching TRBD1. The junction had 16 bases not matched to a gene; V was cut back by 5 bases and J by 7 bases. This CDR3 region has 17 residues. Germline lookup yields CDR1 ENHRY and CDR2 SYGVKD. In nucleotides, the CDR3 is TGTGCCATCAGTACAGGGGACGGGTCAGGGGCTAGTGAAAAACTGTTTTTT. Protein product: CAISTGDGSGASEKLFF.

This clone was seen once. V is TRBV3-1 (or the pseudogene TRBV3-2) and J is TRBJ1-4; weak D call: TRBD1 (5 bases). There are 15 residues in the CDR3. The V gene lost 3 bases and the J gene lost 0 bases, with 8 bases spanning the gap. Germline V gene sequence: CDR1 LGHDT, CDR2 YNNKEL (reference sequence). The CDR3 DNA sequence: TGTGCCAGCAGCCAGCGACAGCCAACTAATGAAAAACTGTTTTTT. Protein product: CASSQRQPTNEKLFF.

The rearrangement joins TRBV9 to TRBJ2-3; TRBD2 might be the D (6 bases). Germline V gene lookup returns CDR1 SGDLS and CDR2 YYNGEE. This CDR3 comprises 14 residues. The V gene lost 4 bases and the J gene lost 2 bases, with 11 bases spanning the gap. For the CDR3, the DNA is TGTGCCAGCAGCCCTCGGACTACCACAGATACGCAGTATTTT. It encodes CASSPRTTTDTQYF.

The rearrangement uses TRBV18 and TRBJ2-1, with 7 bases aligning to TRBD1. Germline trimming cut 2 bases from V and 11 bases from J; bases unmatched to any gene: 6. Germline loops: CDR1 KGHSH, CDR2 LQKENI. The CDR3 sequence is 13 residues long. CDR3 region: CASSPGTEKKQFF. The CDR3 bases are TGTGCCAGCTCACCAGGGACAGAGAAAAAGCAGTTCTTC.

The chain joins TRBV5-5 to TRBJ1-5, with D unclear. The germline CDR1 and CDR2 sequences are SGHKS and YYEKEE (reference sequence). V was clipped by 0 bases and J by 1 base, with 11 bases between them. There are 16 residues in the CDR3. The CDR3 DNA follows: TGTGCCAGCAGCTTGGAACCGACGGGAAGCAATCAGCCCCAGCATTTT. Translation gives CASSLEPTGSNQPQHF.

J is TRBJ1-5 and V is TRBV11-3; the D gene is possibly TRBD1 (6 bases). This CDR3 is 16 amino acids long. In germline, CDR1 is SGHNT, CDR2 YENEEA. Trimming shortened V by 3 bases and J by 5 bases, and 17 bases separated the two germline ends. The CDR3 coding sequence is TGTGCCAGCAGCTTCTTGATTACAGGGAGTCATCAGCCCCAGCATTTT. Amino acid sequence: CASSFLITGSHQPQHF.

This rearrangement joins TRBV3-1 (or the pseudogene TRBV3-2) to TRBJ1-2; TRBD1 matches at 8 bases. Trimming took 1 base from V and 4 from J; bases not matched to a gene: 5. The CDR3 totals 15 residues. Germline values: CDR1 LGHDT, CDR2 YNNKEL (reference sequence). The CDR3 DNA sequence: TGTGCCAGCAGCCAAGGGCAGGGGGCGGGCTATGGCTACACCTTC. Translation gives CASSQGQGAGYGYTF.

This CDR3 is CASSWLPTQYF. Written as DNA, the CDR3 is TGTGCCAGCAGTTGGCTTCCTACGCAGTATTTT. The chain couples TRBV6-5 to TRBJ2-3; D is unclear. The germline gives CDR1 MNHEY, CDR2 SVGAGI. This CDR3 region has 11 residues. The V end lost 4 bases, the J end lost 8 bases, and 7 bases lay between the germline ends.

The J gene is TRBJ2-1, the V gene TRBV25-1; 8 bases are shared with TRBD2. Germline CDR1 is MGHDK and CDR2 is SYGVNS. The CDR3 consists of 14 residues. With 6 bases clipped from V and 9 bases from J, the junction kept 10 bases outside the gene matches. The CDR3 DNA reads TGTGCCAGCAGAGAGTTAGCGGGGTCGAGTGAGCAGTTCTTC. Amino acids: CASRELAGSSEQFF.

The chain joins TRBV28 to TRBJ1-2; TRBD1 aligns across 8 bases. Germline V gives CDR1 MDHEN, CDR2 SYDVKM. J gave up 4 bases and V 7 bases, and 11 bases lay outside the gene matches. The CDR3 is 15 residues long. CDR3 sequence: CASNYRDRPTYGYTF. The CDR3 DNA sequence: TGTGCCAGCAACTACAGGGACAGGCCAACCTATGGCTACACCTTC.